This passage covers 24 T cell receptor beta chains from one sample sequenced in a study of blood T cell repertoires in COVID-19 (dated by TCRdb to about 2020). Library generation was performed with the immunoSEQ multiplex PCR assay. Imported from immuneACCESS, the table was reduced by TCRdb to in-frame sequences with V and J called. These copies leave out some clones; in studies compared against another copy, an unresolved V gene accounts for under half, and the cause of the remainder is not known. This sample gives fewer than 350,000 clones in total; around 87% of them show up just once. Of the sample, 1.5% to 2% is held by the ten largest clones. The sequencing sample was made of PBMCs or T cells enriched from blood (not recorded which). These receptors were obtained from a woman in her late teens or twenties with acute COVID-19.

This chain connects TRBV11-2 to TRBJ2-3; TRBD2 aligns across 14 bases. The germline gives CDR1 SGHAT, CDR2 FQNNGV. V was pared by 5 bases and J by 5 bases, with 6 bases of the junction left unmatched. The CDR3 loop spans 16 amino acids. The CDR3 DNA follows: TGTGCCAGCAGCCCCCCGGGACTAGCGGGAGAAGATACGCAGTATTTT. It translates to CASSPPGLAGEDTQYF.

This chain connects TRBV7-2 to TRBJ1-1; D ambiguous. Germline lookup yields CDR1 SGHTA and CDR2 FQGNSA. V lost 0 bases, J lost 3 bases, and 5 bases lay in between. The CDR3 is 13 amino acids. CDR3 residues: CASSLAADTEAFF. As DNA, the CDR3 is TGTGCCAGCAGCTTAGCCGCGGACACTGAAGCTTTCTTT. Filled out from reference TRBV7-2 and TRBJ1-1, the complete variable domain reads GAGVSQSPSNKVTEKGKDVELRCDPISGHTALYWYRQSLGQGLEFLIYFQGNSAPDKSGLPSDRFSAERTGGSVSTLTIQRTQQEDSAVYLCASSLAADTEAFFGQGTRLTVV.

The rearrangement uses TRBV9 and TRBJ1-1; no reliable D call. Germline CDR1 SGDLS, CDR2 YYNGEE. This CDR3 region has 12 residues. Trimming shortened V by 0 bases and J by 4 bases, and 4 bases separated the two germline ends. CDR3 sequence reads: CASSVGGTEAFF. CDR3 DNA sequence: TGTGCCAGCAGCGTAGGAGGCACTGAAGCTTTCTTT.

V and J are TRBV24-1 and TRBJ2-1; tentatively, D is TRBD2 (6 bases). The CDR3 totals 13 residues. Deletions cut 10 bases from V and 10 bases from J, with 19 bases between. The germline gives CDR1 KGHDR, CDR2 SFDVKD. CDR3 in DNA: TGTGCCACAGGGACTCCAGGTAGTCAGGAGCAGTTCTTC. Translating gives CATGTPGSQEQFF.

The gene calls are TRBV6-5 and TRBJ2-1; 11 bases agree with TRBD2. The CDR3 spans 14 residues. V shed 6 bases, J shed 7 bases, and the junction held 5 bases outside the gene matches. Germline-derived CDR1 and CDR2 are MNHEY and SVGAGI. Here the CDR3 reads CASRTSGRGNEQFF. DNA of the CDR3: TGTGCCAGCAGAACTAGCGGGAGAGGAAATGAGCAGTTCTTC.

This clone showed up just a few times. The rearrangement links TRBV15 to TRBJ1-4; tentatively, D is TRBD1 (6 bases). Germline V lookup: CDR1 LNHNV, CDR2 YYDKDF (reference sequence). The V end lost 4 bases, the J end lost 4 bases, and 13 bases lay between the germline ends. This CDR3 region has 15 residues. CDR3 sequence (DNA): TGTGCCACCAGCACTAGGACAGTCGGTAATGAAAAACTGTTTTTT. Its protein is CATSTRTVGNEKLFF.

The V and J genes are TRBV9 and TRBJ2-7; possible D gene TRBD2, 6 bases. The V gene lost 4 bases and the J gene lost 4 bases, with 15 bases spanning the gap. Germline assignment: CDR1 SGDLS and CDR2 YYNGEE. The CDR3 loop spans 14 amino acids. For the CDR3, the DNA is TGTGCCAGCAGCCCCCAAACTAGCCCTTACGAGCAGTACTTC. Translation gives CASSPQTSPYEQYF.

This chain uses TRBV5-6 with TRBJ1-1, with D unclear. V was clipped by 0 bases and J by 5 bases, with 17 bases between them. Germline loops: CDR1 SGHDT, CDR2 YYEEEE. This CDR3 has 16 residues. The CDR3 loop is CASSLVGSPVGTEAFF. CDR3 sequence (DNA): TGTGCCAGCAGCTTGGTCGGGAGCCCAGTGGGGACTGAAGCTTTCTTT.

The chain has TRBV6-1 and TRBJ2-7; D not resolved. Looked up from germline, CDR1 is MNHNS and CDR2 is SASEGT. Deletions cut 3 bases from V and 4 bases from J, with 10 bases between. This CDR3 region has 13 residues. The CDR3 protein is CASSDERFYEQYF. Here the CDR3 DNA reads TGTGCCAGCAGTGATGAGAGGTTTTACGAGCAGTACTTC.

The chain couples TRBV7-3 to TRBJ2-2; 7 bases fit TRBD1. The V segment lost 3 bases and the J segment 0 bases; nucleotides outside the gene matches: 1. In germline, CDR1 is SGHTA, CDR2 FQGTGA. The CDR3 totals 15 residues. This chain's CDR3 is CASSLQGANTGELFF. CDR3 nucleotides: TGTGCCAGCAGCTTGCAGGGGGCGAACACCGGGGAGCTGTTTTTT.

V is TRBV5-1 and J is TRBJ2-3; TRBD2 matches 13 bases. Per the germline V gene, CDR1 is SGHRS and CDR2 is YFSETQ. The CDR3 length is 20 residues. V dropped 5 bases and J dropped 8; count of bases not matched to a gene: 23. The DNA of the CDR3 is TGCGCCAGCAGAGCAACCGGACTAGCGGGAGAATTCCGTTTATTCGGTACGCAGTATTTT. The encoded protein is CASRATGLAGEFRLFGTQYF.

This clone was seen once. This chain uses TRBV7-9 with TRBJ1-2; TRBD1 aligns across 7 bases. The V gene end was trimmed by 4 bases and the J gene end by 8 bases; junction bases not matched to a gene: 13. CDR1 and CDR2 from the germline V gene are SEHNR and FQNEAQ (reference sequence). The CDR3 loop spans 15 amino acids. CDR3 DNA sequence: TGTGCCAGCAGCTCTATTGACAGGGAGCTGAGAGGCTACACCTTC. It translates to CASSSIDRELRGYTF.

The rearrangement joins TRBV7-8 to TRBJ2-7, with D uncertain. The CDR3 is 13 residues long. Deletions cut 8 bases from V and 2 bases from J, with 13 bases between. Germline V gene sequence: CDR1 SGHVS, CDR2 FQNEAQ. The CDR3 sequence: CASSYRGPYEQYF. The CDR3 DNA sequence: TGTGCCAGCTCTTACCGAGGCCCCTACGAGCAGTACTTC.

V usage is TRBV5-1 and J usage is TRBJ2-7; tentatively, D is TRBD1 (6 bases). Germline CDR1 is SGHRS and CDR2 is YFSETQ. The CDR3 contains 14 residues. The V end lost 5 bases, the J end lost 0 bases, and 12 bases lay between the germline ends. CDR3 residues: CASRSWTDSYEQYF. The CDR3 nucleotides are TGCGCCAGCAGGTCCTGGACAGACTCCTACGAGCAGTACTTC.

The chain has TRBV11-2 and TRBJ1-1; D is possibly TRBD1 (6 bases). The CDR3 is 15 residues long. Deletions cut 7 bases from V and 5 bases from J, with 20 bases between. Germline V lookup: CDR1 SGHAT, CDR2 FQNNGV. This CDR3 reads CASTKGTGHRTEAFF. In DNA, the CDR3 is TGTGCCAGCACAAAAGGGACGGGACACCGGACTGAAGCTTTCTTT.

The genes are TRBV6-5 and TRBJ1-1; D uncertain. V lost 7 bases, J lost 2 bases, and 5 bases lay in between. Germline CDR1 MNHEY, CDR2 SVGAGI. The CDR3 consists of 11 residues. This CDR3 is CASNSNTEAFF. As DNA, the CDR3 is TGTGCCAGCAATTCAAACACTGAAGCTTTCTTT.

This CDR3 reads CASRGRQETQYF. CDR3 nucleotide sequence: TGTGCCAGCAGGGGCAGACAAGAGACCCAGTACTTC. The rearrangement links TRBV5-6 to TRBJ2-5; D is ambiguous. The CDR3 totals 12 residues. Per germline, CDR1 SGHDT and CDR2 YYEEEE. The ends were cut back, 5 bases at V and 2 bases at J, with 7 bases in the middle.

This sequence joins TRBV28 and TRBJ1-2; D not resolved. The germline V gene has CDR1 MDHEN and CDR2 SYDVKM. This CDR3 contains 15 residues. The germline V and J ends were trimmed by 6 bases and 5 bases, with 19 bases remaining between them. The CDR3 spells CASSRGSPGMYGYTF. The CDR3 coding sequence is TGTGCCAGCAGCCGCGGGAGTCCGGGAATGTATGGCTACACCTTC.

The chain recombines TRBV18 with TRBJ2-7, with D possibly being TRBD2 (5 bases). Germline CDR1 and CDR2: KGHSH and LQKENI. V shed 1 base and J shed 2 bases, with 12 bases lying between them. The CDR3 covers 15 residues. This CDR3 is CASSPLAVGTYEQYF. Here the CDR3 DNA reads TGTGCCAGCTCACCACTTGCAGTCGGGACCTACGAGCAGTACTTC. Complete variable domain (other parts from reference TRBV18 and TRBJ2-7): NAGVMQNPRHLVRRRGQEARLRCSPMKGHSHVYWYRQLPEEGLKFMVYLQKENIIDESGMPKERFSAEFPKEGPSILRIQQVVRGDSAAYFCASSPLAVGTYEQYFGPGTRLTVT.

The V gene is TRBV4-1, the J gene TRBJ1-1, with D possibly being TRBD1 (5 bases). V gave up 0 bases and J gave up 1 base, with 21 bases separating them. The CDR3 totals 19 residues. CDR1 and CDR2 (germline): MGHRA, YSYEKL. The CDR3 spells CASSQDAGPSLSPNTEAFF. Written as DNA, the CDR3 is TGCGCCAGCAGCCAAGATGCGGGGCCATCTTTATCCCCGAACACTGAAGCTTTCTTT.

This chain joins TRBV21-1 and TRBJ2-7; TRBD2, the D gene given by the table, was not confirmed from the DNA. TRBV21-1 is a pseudogene. This CDR3 is 13 amino acids long. CDR3 loop: CASSNGSSYEQYF. Written as DNA, the CDR3 is TGTGCCAGCAGCAACGGGAGCTCCTACGAGCAGTACTTC.

This chain links TRBV6-4 with TRBJ2-4, with D tentatively TRBD2 (5 bases). The CDR3 is 12 amino acids. CDR1 MRHNA and CDR2 SNTAGT come from the germline V gene. Deletions cut 4 bases from V and 13 bases from J, with 14 bases between. For the CDR3, the DNA is TGTGCCAGCAGTGGGTTAACTAGTTGCCAGTACTTC. It is translated as CASSGLTSCQYF.

This rearrangement joins TRBV7-9 to TRBJ2-1; 7 positions match TRBD2. The CDR3 has 15 residues. Trimming cost V 1 base and J 3 bases; bases outside gene matches: 3. Germline values: CDR1 SEHNR, CDR2 FQNEAQ (reference sequence). CDR3 sequence reads: CASSLGSGLYNEQFF. CDR3 nucleotide sequence: TGTGCCAGCAGCTTAGGTAGCGGGCTCTACAATGAGCAGTTCTTC. Supplemented by reference TRBV7-9 and TRBJ2-1, the full variable domain reads DTGVSQNPRHKITKRGQNVTFRCDPISEHNRLYWYRQTLGQGPEFLTYFQNEAQLEKSRLLSDRFSAERPKGSFSTLEIQRTEQGDSAMYLCASSLGSGLYNEQFFGPGTRLTVL.

This chain joins TRBV28 and TRBJ2-7; D unclear. CDR3 length equals 11 residues. Trimming left V 6 bases short and J 2 bases short, with 5 bases between. Germline loops: CDR1 MDHEN, CDR2 SYDVKM. Here the CDR3 DNA reads TGTGCCAGCAGGAACACCTACGAGCAGTACTTC. This translates into CASRNTYEQYF.